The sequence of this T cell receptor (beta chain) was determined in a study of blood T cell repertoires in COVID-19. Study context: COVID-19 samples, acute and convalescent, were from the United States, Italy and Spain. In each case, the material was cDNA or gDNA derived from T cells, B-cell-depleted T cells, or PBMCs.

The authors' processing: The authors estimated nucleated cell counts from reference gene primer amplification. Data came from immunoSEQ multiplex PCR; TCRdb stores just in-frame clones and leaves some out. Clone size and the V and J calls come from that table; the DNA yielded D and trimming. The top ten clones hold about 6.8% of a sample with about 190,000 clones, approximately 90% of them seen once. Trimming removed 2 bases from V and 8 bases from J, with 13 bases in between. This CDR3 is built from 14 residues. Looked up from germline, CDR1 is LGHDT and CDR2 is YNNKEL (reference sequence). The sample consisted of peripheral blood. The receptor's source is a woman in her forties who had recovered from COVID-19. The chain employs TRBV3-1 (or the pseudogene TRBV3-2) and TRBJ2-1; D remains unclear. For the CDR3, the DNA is TGTGCCAGCAGCCAACCTCCCCGCGAGGATGAGCAGTTCTTC. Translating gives CASSQPPREDEQFF.